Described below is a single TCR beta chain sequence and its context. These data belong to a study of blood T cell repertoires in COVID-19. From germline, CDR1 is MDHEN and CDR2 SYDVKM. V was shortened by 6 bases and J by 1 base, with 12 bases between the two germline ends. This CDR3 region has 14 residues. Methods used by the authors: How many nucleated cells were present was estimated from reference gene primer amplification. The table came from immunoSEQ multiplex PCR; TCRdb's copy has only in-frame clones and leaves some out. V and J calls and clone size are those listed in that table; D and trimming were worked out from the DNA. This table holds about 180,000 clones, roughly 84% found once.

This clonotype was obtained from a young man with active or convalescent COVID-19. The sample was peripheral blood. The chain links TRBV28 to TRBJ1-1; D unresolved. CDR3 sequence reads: CASRLSFRNTEAFF. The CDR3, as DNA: TGTGCCAGCAGGCTAAGTTTTAGGAACACTGAAGCTTTCTTT.